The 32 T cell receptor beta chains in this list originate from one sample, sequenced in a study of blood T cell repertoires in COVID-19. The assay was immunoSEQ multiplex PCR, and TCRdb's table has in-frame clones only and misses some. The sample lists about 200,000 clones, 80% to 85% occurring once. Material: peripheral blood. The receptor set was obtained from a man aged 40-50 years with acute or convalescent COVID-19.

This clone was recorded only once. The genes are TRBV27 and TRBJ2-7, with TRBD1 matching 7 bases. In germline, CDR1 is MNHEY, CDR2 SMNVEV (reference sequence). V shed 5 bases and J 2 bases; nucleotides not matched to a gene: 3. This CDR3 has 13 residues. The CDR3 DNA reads TGTGCCAGCAGTCCGGGGACAGCCTACGAGCAGTACTTC. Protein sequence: CASSPGTAYEQYF.

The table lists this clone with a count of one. This CDR3 reads CASSTTGQPQHF. The CDR3 nucleotides are TGTGCCAGTAGTACAACAGGACAGCCCCAGCATTTT. This chain uses TRBV19 with TRBJ1-5, with a tentative D call TRBD1 (5 bases). The length of the CDR3 is 12 residues. Trimming took 4 bases from V and 7 from J, leaving 8 bases between them. Germline CDR1 is LNHDA and CDR2 is SQIVND (reference sequence).

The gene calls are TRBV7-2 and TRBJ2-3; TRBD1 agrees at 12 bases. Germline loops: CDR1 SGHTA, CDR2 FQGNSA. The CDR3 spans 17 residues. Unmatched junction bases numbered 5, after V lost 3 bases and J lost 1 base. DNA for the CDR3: TGTGCCAGCAGCTTGTCCGGGACAGGGGGCCGCACAGATACGCAGTATTTT. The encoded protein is CASSLSGTGGRTDTQYF.

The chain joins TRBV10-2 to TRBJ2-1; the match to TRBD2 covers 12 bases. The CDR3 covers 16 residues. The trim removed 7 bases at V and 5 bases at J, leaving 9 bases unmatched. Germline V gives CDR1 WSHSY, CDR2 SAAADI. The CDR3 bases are TGCGCCAGCACTACACTAGCGGGAGGAGTTAACAATGAGCAGTTCTTC. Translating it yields CASTTLAGGVNNEQFF.

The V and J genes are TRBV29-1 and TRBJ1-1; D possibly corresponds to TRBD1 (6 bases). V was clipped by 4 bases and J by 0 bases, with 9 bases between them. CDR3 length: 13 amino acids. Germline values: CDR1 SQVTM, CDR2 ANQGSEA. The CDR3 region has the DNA TGCAGCGTTGTGAGGGACATGAACACTGAAGCTTTCTTT. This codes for CSVVRDMNTEAFF.

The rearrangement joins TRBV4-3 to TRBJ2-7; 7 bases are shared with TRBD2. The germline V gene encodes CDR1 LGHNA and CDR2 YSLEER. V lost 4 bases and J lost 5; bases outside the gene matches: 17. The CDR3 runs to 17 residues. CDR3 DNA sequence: TGCGCCAGCAGCCGGTTAGCGGGCGGGGGACGGCACGACGAGCAGTACTTC. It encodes CASSRLAGGGRHDEQYF.

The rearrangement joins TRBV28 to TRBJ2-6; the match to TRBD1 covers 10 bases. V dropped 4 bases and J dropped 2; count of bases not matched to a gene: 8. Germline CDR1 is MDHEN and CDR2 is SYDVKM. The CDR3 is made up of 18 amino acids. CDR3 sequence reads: CASSSGTGVSPGANVLTF. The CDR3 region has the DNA TGTGCCAGCAGTTCCGGGACAGGGGTCTCCCCTGGGGCCAACGTCCTGACTTTC.

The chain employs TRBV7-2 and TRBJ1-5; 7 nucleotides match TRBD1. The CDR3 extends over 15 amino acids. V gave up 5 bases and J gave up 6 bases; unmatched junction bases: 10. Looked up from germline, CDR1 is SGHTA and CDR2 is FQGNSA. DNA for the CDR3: TGTGCCAGCAGCGTCGGACAGGCAGGGCCTCAGCCCCAGCATTTT. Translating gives CASSVGQAGPQPQHF.

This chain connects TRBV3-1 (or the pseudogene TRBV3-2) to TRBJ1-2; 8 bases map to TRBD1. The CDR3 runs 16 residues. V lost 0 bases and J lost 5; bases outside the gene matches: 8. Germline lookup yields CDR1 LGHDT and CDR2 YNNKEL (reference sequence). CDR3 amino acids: CASSQDLARGRYGYTF. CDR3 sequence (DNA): TGTGCCAGCAGCCAAGATCTTGCCAGGGGGCGTTATGGCTACACCTTC.

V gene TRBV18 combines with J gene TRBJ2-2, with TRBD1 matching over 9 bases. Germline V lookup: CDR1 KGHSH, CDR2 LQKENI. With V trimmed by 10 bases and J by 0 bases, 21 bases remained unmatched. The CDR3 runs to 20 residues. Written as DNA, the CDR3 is TGTGCCACCTCTGCGGGACAGGGCCCGAGGTGGTTTGCGAACACCGGGGAGCTGTTTTTT. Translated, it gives CATSAGQGPRWFANTGELFF.

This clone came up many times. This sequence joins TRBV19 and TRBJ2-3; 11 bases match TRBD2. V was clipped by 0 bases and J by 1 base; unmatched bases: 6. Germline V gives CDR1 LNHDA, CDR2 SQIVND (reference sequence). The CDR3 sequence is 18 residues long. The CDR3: CASSIETSGIVGTDTQYF. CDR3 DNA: TGTGCCAGTAGTATAGAGACTAGCGGGATCGTAGGCACAGATACGCAGTATTTT.

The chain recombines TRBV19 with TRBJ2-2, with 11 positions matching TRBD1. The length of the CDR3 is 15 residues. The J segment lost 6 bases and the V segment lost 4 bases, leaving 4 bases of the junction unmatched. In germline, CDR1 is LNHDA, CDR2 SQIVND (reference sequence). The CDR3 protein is CASSKDRGQAGELFF. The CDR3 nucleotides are TGTGCCAGTAGTAAGGACAGGGGGCAGGCCGGGGAGCTGTTTTTT.

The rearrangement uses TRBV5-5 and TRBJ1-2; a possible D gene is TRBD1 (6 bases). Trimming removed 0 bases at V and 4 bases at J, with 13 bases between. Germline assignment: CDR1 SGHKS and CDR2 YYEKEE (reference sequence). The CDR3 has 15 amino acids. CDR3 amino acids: CASSLGLGAGYGYTF. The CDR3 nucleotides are TGTGCCAGCAGCTTGGGGCTGGGGGCGGGCTATGGCTACACCTTC.

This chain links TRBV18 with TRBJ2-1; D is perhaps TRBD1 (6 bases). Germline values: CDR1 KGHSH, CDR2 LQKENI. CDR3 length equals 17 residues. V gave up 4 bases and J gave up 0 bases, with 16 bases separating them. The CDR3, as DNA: TGTGCCAGCTCACTCCTGGGGGCAGGTAGCTCCTACAATGAGCAGTTCTTC. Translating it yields CASSLLGAGSSYNEQFF.

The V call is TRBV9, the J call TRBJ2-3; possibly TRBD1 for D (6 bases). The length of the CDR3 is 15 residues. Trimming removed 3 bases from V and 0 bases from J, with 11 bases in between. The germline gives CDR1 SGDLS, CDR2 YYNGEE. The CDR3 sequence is CASSAPGQSTDTQYF. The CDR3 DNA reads TGTGCCAGCAGCGCCCCGGGACAAAGCACAGATACGCAGTATTTT.

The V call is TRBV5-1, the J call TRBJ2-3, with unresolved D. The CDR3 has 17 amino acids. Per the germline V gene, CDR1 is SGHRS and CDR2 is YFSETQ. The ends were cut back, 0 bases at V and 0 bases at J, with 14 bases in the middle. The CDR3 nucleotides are TGCGCCAGCAGCTTGGCCCCTACTACCCCGAGCACAGATACGCAGTATTTT. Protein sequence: CASSLAPTTPSTDTQYF.

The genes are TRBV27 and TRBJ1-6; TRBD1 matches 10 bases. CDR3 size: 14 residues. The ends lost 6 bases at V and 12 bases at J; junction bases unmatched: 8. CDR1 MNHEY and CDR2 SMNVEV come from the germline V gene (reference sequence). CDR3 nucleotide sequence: TGTGCCAGCAGCCCCGGGACAGGGGTTGGACCCCTCCACTTT. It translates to CASSPGTGVGPLHF.

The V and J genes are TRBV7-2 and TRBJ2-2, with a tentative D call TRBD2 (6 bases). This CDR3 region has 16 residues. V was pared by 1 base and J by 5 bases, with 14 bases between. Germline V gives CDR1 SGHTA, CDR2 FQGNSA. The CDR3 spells CASSLVGGGLTGELFF. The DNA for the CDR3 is TGTGCCAGCAGCTTAGTGGGGGGAGGTTTGACCGGGGAGCTGTTTTTT.

The CDR3 here is CASLPDRGRGAFF. CDR3 DNA: TGTGCCAGCCTTCCGGACAGGGGCCGTGGAGCTTTCTTT. The genes are TRBV19 and TRBJ1-1, with 9 bases fitting TRBD1. This CDR3 has 13 amino acids. Germline CDR1 reads LNHDA; CDR2 reads SQIVND (reference sequence). J lost 10 bases, V lost 9 bases, and 12 bases had no gene match. Full variable domain (missing parts from reference TRBV19 and TRBJ1-1): DGGITQSPKYLFRKEGQNVTLSCEQNLNHDAMYWYRQDPGQGLRLIYYSQIVNDFQKGDIAEGYSVSREKKESFPLTVTSAQKNPTAFYLCASLPDRGRGAFFGQGTRLTVV.

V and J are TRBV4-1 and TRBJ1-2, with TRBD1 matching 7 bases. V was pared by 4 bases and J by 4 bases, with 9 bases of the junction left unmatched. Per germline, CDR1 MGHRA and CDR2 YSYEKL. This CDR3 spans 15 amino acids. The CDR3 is CASSPNRDSLYGYTF. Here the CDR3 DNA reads TGCGCCAGCAGCCCTAACCGGGACAGCCTCTATGGCTACACCTTC.

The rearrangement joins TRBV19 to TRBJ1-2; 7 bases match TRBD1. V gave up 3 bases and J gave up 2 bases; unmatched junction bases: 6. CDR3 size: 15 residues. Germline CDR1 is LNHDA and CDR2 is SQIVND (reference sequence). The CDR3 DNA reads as TGTGCCAGTAGTATTACAGGGGAAGAAAACTATGGCTACACCTTC. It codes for CASSITGEENYGYTF.

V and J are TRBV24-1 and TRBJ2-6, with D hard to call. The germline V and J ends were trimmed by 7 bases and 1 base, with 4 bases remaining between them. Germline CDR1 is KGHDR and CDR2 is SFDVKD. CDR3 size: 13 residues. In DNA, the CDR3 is TGTGCCACCAGCCCATCTGGGGCCAACGTCCTGACTTTC. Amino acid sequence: CATSPSGANVLTF.

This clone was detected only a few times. The CDR3 nucleotides read TGTGCCAGCAGTTACCCCGGACAGGGTAAAGCTTTCTTT. Amino acids: CASSYPGQGKAFF. This chain joins TRBV6-5 and TRBJ1-1; 8 positions match TRBD1. The CDR3 is 13 amino acids. With V trimmed by 2 bases and J by 9 bases, 5 bases remained unmatched. Germline lookup yields CDR1 MNHEY and CDR2 SVGAGI.

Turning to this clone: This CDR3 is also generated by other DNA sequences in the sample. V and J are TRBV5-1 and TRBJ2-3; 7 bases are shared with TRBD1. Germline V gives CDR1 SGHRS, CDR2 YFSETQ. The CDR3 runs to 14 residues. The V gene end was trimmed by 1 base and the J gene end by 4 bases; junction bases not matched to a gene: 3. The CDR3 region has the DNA TGCGCCAGCAGCTTGTACAGGGGATCAGATACGCAGTATTTT. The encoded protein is CASSLYRGSDTQYF.

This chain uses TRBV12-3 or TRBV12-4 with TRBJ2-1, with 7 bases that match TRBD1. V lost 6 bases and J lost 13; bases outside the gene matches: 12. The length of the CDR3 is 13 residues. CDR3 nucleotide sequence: TGTGCCAGCAGAGCAGGACAGGCCACAATTCAGTTCTTC. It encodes CASRAGQATIQFF.

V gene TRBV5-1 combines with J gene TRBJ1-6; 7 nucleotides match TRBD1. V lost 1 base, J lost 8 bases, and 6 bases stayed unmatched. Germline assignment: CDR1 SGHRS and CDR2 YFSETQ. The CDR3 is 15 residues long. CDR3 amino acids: CASSLSTGSYSPLHF. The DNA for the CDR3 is TGCGCCAGCAGCTTGTCGACAGGGAGTTATTCACCCCTCCACTTT.

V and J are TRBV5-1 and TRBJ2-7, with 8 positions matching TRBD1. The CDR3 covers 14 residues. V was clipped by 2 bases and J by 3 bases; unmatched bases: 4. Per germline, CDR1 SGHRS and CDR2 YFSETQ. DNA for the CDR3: TGCGCCAGCAGCTTCGGACAGGGTGGCTACGAGCAGTACTTC. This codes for CASSFGQGGYEQYF. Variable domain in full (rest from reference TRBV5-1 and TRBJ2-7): KAGVTQTPRYLIKTRGQQVTLSCSPISGHRSVSWYQQTPGQGLQFLFEYFSETQRNKGNFPGRFSGRQFSNSRSEMNVSTLELGDSALYLCASSFGQGGYEQYFGPGTRLTVT.

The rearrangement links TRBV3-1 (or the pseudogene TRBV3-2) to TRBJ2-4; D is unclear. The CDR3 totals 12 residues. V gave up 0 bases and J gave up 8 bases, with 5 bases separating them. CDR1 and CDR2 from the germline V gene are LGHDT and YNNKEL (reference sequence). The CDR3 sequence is CASSQDVHIQYF. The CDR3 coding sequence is TGTGCCAGCAGCCAAGACGTCCACATTCAGTACTTC.

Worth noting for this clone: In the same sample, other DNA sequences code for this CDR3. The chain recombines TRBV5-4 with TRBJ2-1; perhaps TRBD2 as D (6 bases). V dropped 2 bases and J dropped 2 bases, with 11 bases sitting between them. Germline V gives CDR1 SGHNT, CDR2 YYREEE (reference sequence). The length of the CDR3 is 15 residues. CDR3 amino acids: CASSFAGGAYNEQFF. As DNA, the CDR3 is TGTGCCAGCAGCTTCGCTGGCGGGGCCTACAATGAGCAGTTCTTC.

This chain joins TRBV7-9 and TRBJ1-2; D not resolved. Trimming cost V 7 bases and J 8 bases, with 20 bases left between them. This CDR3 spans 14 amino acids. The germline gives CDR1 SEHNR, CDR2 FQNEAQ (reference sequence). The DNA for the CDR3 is TGTGCCAGCACCCTAGGCCCAGATGTCAACGGCTACACCTTC. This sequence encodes CASTLGPDVNGYTF. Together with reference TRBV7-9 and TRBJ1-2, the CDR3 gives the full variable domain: DTGVSQNPRHKITKRGQNVTFRCDPISEHNRLYWYRQTLGQGPEFLTYFQNEAQLEKSRLLSDRFSAERPKGSFSTLEIQRTEQGDSAMYLCASTLGPDVNGYTFGSGTRLTVV.

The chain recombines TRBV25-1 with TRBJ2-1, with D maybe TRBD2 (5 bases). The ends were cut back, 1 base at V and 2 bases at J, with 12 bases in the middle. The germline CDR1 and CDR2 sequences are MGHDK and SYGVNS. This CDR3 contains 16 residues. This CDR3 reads CASSEFSGVTYNEQFF. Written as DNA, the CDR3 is TGTGCCAGCAGTGAATTCTCCGGGGTTACCTACAATGAGCAGTTCTTC.

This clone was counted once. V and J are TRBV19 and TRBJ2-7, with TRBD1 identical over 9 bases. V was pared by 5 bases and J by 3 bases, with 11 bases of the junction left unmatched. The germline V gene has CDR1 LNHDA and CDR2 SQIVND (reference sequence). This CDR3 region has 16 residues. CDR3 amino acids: CASSLLYGTGNYEQYF. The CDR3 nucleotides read TGTGCCAGTAGTTTACTTTACGGGACAGGGAACTACGAGCAGTACTTC.